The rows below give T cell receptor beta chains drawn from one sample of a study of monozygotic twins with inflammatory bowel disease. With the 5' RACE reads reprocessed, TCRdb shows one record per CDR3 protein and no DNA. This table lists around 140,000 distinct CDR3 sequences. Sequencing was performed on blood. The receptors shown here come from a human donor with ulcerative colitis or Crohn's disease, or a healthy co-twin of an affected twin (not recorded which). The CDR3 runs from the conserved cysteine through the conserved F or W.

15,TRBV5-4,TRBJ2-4,CASSSGQGTKNIQYF
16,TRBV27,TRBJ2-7,CASSLSVGTSSYEQYF
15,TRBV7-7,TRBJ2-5,CASSLVRGSQETQYF
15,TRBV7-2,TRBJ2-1,CASRHDRGSDNEQFF
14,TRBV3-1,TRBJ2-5,CASSHSGGAGTQYF
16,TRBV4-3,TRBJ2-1,CASSPNSGGDYNEQFF
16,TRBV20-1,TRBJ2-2,CSARDPTGTSTGELFF
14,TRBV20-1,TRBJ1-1,CSAREIIGDTEAFF
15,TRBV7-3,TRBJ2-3,CASSLRTGGVDTQYF
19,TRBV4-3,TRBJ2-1,CASSYRLAGGTSSYNEQFF
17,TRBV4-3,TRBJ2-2,CASSQDREDGNTGELFF
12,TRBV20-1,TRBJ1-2,CSARGTNYGYTF
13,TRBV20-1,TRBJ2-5,CSAGTSGQETQYF
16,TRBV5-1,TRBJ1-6,CASSLPTGVLNSPLHF
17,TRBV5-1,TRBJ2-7,CASSFSGDRYPSYEQYF
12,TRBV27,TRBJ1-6,CASSFANSPLHF
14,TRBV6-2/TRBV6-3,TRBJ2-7,CASSSNTWTYEQYF
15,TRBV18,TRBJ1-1,CASSSQPLQGPEAFF
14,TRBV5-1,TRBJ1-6,CASSSPDYNSPLHF
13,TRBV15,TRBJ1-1,CATSRDKNTEAFF
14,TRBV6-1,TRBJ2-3,CASSARGYTDTQYF
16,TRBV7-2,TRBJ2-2,CASSLAMRVGTGELFF
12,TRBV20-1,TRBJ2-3,CSAQPGLDTQYF
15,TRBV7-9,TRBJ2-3,CASSLGDTSTDTQYF
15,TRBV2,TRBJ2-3,CASKESTLSTDTQYF
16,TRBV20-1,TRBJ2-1,CSARDNRGQPYNEQFF
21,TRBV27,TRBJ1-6,CASSPPRGSGQGGSYNSPLHF
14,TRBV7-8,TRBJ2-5,CASSPMTGSETQYF
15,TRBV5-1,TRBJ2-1,CASSLASLRGDEQFF
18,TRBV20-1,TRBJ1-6,CSARNRDRGLISDSPLHF
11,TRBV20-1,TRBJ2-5,CSANKGETQYF
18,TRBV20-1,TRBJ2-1,CSARDRLAGGSSYNEQFF
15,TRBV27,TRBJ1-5,CASSLTGKGNQPQHF
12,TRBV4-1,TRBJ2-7,CASSQVSYEQYF
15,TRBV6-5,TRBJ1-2,CASSYGDSRSYGYTF
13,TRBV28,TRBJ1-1,CASSLNRGRGAFF
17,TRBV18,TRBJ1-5,CASSPTLGLYSNQPQHF
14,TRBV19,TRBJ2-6,CASSGASGANVLTF
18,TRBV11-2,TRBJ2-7,CASSLGTGTESQRYEQYF
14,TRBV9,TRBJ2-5,CASSTRGTQETQYF
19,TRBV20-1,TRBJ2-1,CSARVGLAGAIRYYNEQFF
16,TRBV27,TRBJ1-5,CASSLSLRPGQAPQHF
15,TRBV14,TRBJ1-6,CASSQQGRGNSPLHF
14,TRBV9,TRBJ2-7,CASSVGGATYEQYF
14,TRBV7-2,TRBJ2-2,CASSLGLNTGELFF
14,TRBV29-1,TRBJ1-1,CSVEVGQGNTEAFF
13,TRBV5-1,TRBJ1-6,CASSADDNSPLHF
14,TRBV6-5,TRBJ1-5,CASSYSGLYQPQHF
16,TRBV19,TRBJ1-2,CASSIGPPSGGYGYTF
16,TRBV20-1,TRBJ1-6,CSARPGGTAENSPLHF
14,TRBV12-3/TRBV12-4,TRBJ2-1,CASSFGTGGNEQFF
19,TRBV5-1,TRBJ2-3,CASSVGLAGGPPSTDTQYF
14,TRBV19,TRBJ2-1,CASSFGPMYNEQFF
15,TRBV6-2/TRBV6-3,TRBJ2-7,CASRPPGQGLDEQYF
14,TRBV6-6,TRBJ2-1,CASSPPTGNNEQFF